This entry is about one TCR beta chain. What it binds is unknown. The sample is drawn from a study of cytomegalovirus exposure and HLA in healthy donors. The PCR employed 60 Vbeta primers together with 13 Jbeta primers. TCRdb's table, derived via immunoSEQ multiplex PCR, lists solely in-frame clones and lacks some. The repertoire holds 25,000 to 40,000 clones, with about 65% as singletons. V shed 1 base, J shed 3 bases, and the junction held 2 bases outside the gene matches. The CDR3 extends over 14 amino acids. CDR1 and CDR2 (germline): SGHTA, FQGNSA. Study findings and constraints: Earlier results showed most TCR beta V segments being productive about 90% or about 30% of the time. Among CMV-associated TCR beta chains, most appeared HLA-restricted in a later analysis.

This TCR came from a man aged 50-60 years in good health and CMV-seropositive. Sequencing input: PBMCs. V usage is TRBV7-2 and J usage is TRBJ1-2, with 7 nucleotides matching TRBD1. Written as DNA, the CDR3 is TGTGCCAGCAGCTTAGTCCAGGGGGACTATGGCTACACCTTC. It is translated as CASSLVQGDYGYTF.